The source of this TCR beta chain is a study of blood T cell repertoires in COVID-19. Across the study: COVID-19 samples collected from the United States, Italy and Spain covered acute and convalescent phases.

Sequencing was performed with immunoSEQ multiplex PCR; in TCRdb, only in-frame clones are kept and a portion is missing. The table has under 250,000 clones, over 75% seen once. The ends lost 5 bases at V and 7 bases at J; junction bases unmatched: 9. Looked up from germline, CDR1 is MNHEY and CDR2 is SMNVEV (reference sequence). The CDR3 has 14 amino acids. The chain combines TRBV27 with TRBJ2-7; 9 nucleotides match TRBD1. The receptor was derived from a man in his fifties or sixties with COVID-19, enrolled during active disease. Sequenced sample: peripheral blood. CDR3 DNA: TGTGCCAGCAGTAAAAAACAGGGGGCAGATGAGCAGTACTTC. It translates to CASSKKQGADEQYF.